This passage covers 4 T cell receptor beta chains from one sample sequenced in a study of blood T cell repertoires in COVID-19. The table came from immunoSEQ multiplex PCR; TCRdb's copy has only in-frame clones and leaves some out. The repertoire holds over 25,000 clones, with around 81% as singletons. The sequencing sample was made of peripheral blood. The receptor source for this set is a man in his 70s with acute or convalescent COVID-19.

CDR3 nucleotides: TGTGCCAGCAGCTTGGACCCGGGACAGTTCACAGATACGCAGTATTTT. This codes for CASSLDPGQFTDTQYF. The chain recombines TRBV5-4 with TRBJ2-3; 7 nucleotides align to TRBD1. With V trimmed by 0 bases and J by 2 bases, 6 bases remained unmatched. The germline CDR1 and CDR2 sequences are SGHNT and YYREEE (reference sequence). This CDR3 has 16 residues.

The rearrangement uses TRBV19 and TRBJ2-5, with 9 nucleotides matching TRBD1. Germline trimming cut 5 bases from V and 4 bases from J; bases unmatched to any gene: 5. Germline V gene data show CDR1 as LNHDA and CDR2 as SQIVND (reference sequence). This CDR3 comprises 14 residues. CDR3 coding DNA: TGTGCCAGTAGTTTGGGACAGGGAACAGAGACCCAGTACTTC. Translated: CASSLGQGTETQYF. Full variable domain (missing parts from reference TRBV19 and TRBJ2-5): DGGITQSPKYLFRKEGQNVTLSCEQNLNHDAMYWYRQDPGQGLRLIYYSQIVNDFQKGDIAEGYSVSREKKESFPLTVTSAQKNPTAFYLCASSLGQGTETQYFGPGTRLLVL.

This chain joins TRBV5-6 and TRBJ1-1, with D possibly matching TRBD1 (5 bases). The V end lost 1 base, the J end lost 1 base, and 17 bases lay between the germline ends. This CDR3 has 17 residues. CDR1 SGHDT and CDR2 YYEEEE come from the germline V gene. This CDR3 reads CASSLFRPGGRNTEAFF. The CDR3 region has the DNA TGTGCCAGCAGCTTGTTTAGGCCGGGGGGAAGGAACACTGAAGCTTTCTTT.

The chain joins TRBV29-1 to TRBJ2-1, with 7 bases aligning to TRBD2. The CDR3 consists of 15 residues. Germline-derived CDR1 and CDR2 are SQVTM and ANQGSEA. Trimming at V came to 4 bases and at J to 0 bases, leaving 6 bases not matched to a gene. CDR3 sequence reads: CSVAPGGSSYNEQFF. The CDR3 bases are TGCAGCGTTGCCCCGGGGGGAAGCTCCTACAATGAGCAGTTCTTC.